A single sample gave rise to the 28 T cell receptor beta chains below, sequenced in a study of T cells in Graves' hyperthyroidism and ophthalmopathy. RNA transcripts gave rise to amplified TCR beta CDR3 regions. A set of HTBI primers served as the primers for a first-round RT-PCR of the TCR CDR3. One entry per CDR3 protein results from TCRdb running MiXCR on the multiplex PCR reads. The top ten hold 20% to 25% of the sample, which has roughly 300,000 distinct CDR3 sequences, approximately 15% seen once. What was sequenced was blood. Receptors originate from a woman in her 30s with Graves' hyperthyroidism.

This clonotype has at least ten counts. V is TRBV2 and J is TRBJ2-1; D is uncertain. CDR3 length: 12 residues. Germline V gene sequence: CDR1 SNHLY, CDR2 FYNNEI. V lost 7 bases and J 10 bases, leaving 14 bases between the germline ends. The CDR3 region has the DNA TGTGCCAGCACCGAGACCCTCTGGGAGCAGTTCTTC. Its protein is CASTETLWEQFF.

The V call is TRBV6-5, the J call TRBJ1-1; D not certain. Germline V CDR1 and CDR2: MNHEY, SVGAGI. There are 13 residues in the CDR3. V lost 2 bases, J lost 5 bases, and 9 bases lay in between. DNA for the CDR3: TGTGCCAGCAGTTACGGGCGTAGGACTGAAGCTTTCTTT. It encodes CASSYGRRTEAFF.

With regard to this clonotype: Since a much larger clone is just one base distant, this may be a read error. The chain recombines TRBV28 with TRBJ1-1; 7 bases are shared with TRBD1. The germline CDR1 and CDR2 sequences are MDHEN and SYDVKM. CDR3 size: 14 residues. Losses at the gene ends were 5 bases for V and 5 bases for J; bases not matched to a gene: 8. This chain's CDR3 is CASSPGARGTEAFF. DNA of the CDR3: TGTGCCAGCAGTCCAGGGGCCAGGGGGACTGAAGCTTTCTTT.

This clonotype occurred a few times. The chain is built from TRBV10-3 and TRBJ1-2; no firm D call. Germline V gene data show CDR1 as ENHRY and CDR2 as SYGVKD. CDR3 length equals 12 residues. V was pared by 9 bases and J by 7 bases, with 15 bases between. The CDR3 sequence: CAIAGVMVGYTF. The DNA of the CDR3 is TGTGCCATAGCCGGGGTCATGGTTGGCTACACCTTC.

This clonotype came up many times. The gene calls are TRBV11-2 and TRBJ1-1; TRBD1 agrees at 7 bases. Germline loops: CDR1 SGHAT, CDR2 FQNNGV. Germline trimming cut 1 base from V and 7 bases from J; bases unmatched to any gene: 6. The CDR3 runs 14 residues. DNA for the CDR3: TGTGCCAGCAGCTTAGCAGGGGGGGCCGATGAAGCTTTCTTT. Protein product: CASSLAGGADEAFF. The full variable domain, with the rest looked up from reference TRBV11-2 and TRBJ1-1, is EAGVAQSPRYKIIEKRQSVAFWCNPISGHATLYWYQQILGQGPKLLIQFQNNGVVDDSQLPKDRFSAERLKGVDSTLKIQPAKLEDSAVYLCASSLAGGADEAFFGQGTRLTVV.

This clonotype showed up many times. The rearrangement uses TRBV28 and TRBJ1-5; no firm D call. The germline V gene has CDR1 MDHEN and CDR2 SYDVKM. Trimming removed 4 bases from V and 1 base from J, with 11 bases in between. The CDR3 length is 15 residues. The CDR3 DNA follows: TGTGCCAGCAGTTCGGACCTGGGCAGCAATCAGCCCCAGCATTTT. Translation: CASSSDLGSNQPQHF.

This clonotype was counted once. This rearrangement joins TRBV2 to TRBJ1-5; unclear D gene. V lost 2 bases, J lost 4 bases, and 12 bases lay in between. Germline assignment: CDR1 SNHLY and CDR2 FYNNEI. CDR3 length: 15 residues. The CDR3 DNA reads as TGTGCCAGCAGTGAACTGGGTTCAAGAAATCAGCCCCAGCATTTT. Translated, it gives CASSELGSRNQPQHF.

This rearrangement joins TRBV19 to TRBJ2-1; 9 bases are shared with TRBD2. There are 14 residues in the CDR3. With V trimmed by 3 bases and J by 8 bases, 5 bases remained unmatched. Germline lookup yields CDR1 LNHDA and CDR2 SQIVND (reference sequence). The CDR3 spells CASSMLAGRDEQFF. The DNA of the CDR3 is TGTGCCAGTAGTATGCTAGCGGGGAGGGATGAGCAGTTCTTC.

CDR3 nucleotide sequence: TGCGCCAGCAGCAAGGACAGGGCAAAGGAAAAACTGTTTTTT. Translation: CASSKDRAKEKLFF. V gene TRBV5-1 combines with J gene TRBJ1-4; TRBD1 matches 8 bases. Per germline, CDR1 SGHRS and CDR2 YFSETQ. V lost 4 bases, J lost 8 bases, and 7 bases stayed unmatched. The CDR3 is 14 amino acids.

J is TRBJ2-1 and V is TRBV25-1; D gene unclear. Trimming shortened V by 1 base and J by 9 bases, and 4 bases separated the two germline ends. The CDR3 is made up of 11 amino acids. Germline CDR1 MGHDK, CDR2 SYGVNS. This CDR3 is CASSEFSEQFF. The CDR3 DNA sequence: TGTGCCAGCAGTGAATTCAGTGAGCAGTTCTTC.

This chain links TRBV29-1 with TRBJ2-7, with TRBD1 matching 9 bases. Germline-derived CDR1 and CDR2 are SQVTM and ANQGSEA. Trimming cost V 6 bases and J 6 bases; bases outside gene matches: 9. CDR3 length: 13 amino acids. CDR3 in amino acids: CSVEGQGLREQYF. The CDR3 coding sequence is TGCAGCGTCGAGGGACAGGGTCTACGCGAGCAGTACTTC.

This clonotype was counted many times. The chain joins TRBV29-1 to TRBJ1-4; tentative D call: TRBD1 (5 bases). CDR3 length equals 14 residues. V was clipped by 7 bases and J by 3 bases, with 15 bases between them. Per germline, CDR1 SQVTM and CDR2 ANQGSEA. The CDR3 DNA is TGCAGCGCCCACGGGGGAAGAGCTAATGAAAAACTGTTTTTT. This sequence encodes CSAHGGRANEKLFF. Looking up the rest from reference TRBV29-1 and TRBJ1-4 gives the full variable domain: SAVISQKPSRDICQRGTSLTIQCQVDSQVTMMFWYRQQPGQSLTLIATANQGSEATYESGFVIDKFPISRPNLTFSTLTVSNMSPEDSSIYLCSAHGGRANEKLFFGSGTQLSVL.

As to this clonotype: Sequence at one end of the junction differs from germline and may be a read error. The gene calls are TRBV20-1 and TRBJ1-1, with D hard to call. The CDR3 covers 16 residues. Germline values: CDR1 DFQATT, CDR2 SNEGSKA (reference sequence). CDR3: CSAVLNLAGVRPETFF. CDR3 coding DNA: TGCAGTGCTGTCCTGAATCTTGCCGGGGTCCGCCCTGAAACTTTCTTT.

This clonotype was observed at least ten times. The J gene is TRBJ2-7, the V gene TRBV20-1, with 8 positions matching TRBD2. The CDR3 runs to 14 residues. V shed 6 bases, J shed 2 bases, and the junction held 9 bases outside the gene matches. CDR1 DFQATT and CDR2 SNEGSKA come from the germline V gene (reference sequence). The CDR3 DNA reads TGCAGTGCACGGACTAGCCCCCTCGCCTACGAGCAGTACTTC. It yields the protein CSARTSPLAYEQYF.

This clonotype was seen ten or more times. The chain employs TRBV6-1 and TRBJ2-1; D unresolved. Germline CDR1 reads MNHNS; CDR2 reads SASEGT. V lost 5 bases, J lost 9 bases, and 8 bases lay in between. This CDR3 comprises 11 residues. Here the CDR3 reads CASSLEFEQFF. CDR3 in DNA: TGTGCCAGCAGTCTAGAATTTGAGCAGTTCTTC.

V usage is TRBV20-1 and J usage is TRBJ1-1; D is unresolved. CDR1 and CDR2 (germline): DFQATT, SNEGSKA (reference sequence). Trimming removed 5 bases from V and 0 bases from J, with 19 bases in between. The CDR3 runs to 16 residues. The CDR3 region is CSAGGHFRPMNTEAFF. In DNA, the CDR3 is TGCAGTGCTGGAGGTCATTTCAGGCCAATGAACACTGAAGCTTTCTTT.

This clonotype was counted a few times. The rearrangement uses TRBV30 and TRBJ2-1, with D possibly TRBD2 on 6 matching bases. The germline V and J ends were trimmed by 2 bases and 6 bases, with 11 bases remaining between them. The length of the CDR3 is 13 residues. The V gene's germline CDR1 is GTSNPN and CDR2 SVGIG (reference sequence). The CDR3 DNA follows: TGTGCCTGGAGTTGGGTCGGGGGCAATGAGCAGTTCTTC. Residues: CAWSWVGGNEQFF. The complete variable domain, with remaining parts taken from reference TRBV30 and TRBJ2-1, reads SQTIHQWPATLVQPVGSPLSLECTVEGTSNPNLYWYRQAAGRGLQLLFYSVGIGQISSEVPQNLSASRPQDRQFILSSKKLLLSDSGFYLCAWSWVGGNEQFFGPGTRLTVL.

The CDR3 nucleotides are TGCAGCGTTCAACGGACAGCGAACACCGGGGAGCTGTTTTTT. Protein: CSVQRTANTGELFF. The V gene is TRBV29-1, the J gene TRBJ2-2; a possible D gene is TRBD1 (6 bases). This CDR3 has 14 residues. The V end lost 5 bases, the J end lost 0 bases, and 10 bases lay between the germline ends. The V gene's germline CDR1 is SQVTM and CDR2 ANQGSEA.

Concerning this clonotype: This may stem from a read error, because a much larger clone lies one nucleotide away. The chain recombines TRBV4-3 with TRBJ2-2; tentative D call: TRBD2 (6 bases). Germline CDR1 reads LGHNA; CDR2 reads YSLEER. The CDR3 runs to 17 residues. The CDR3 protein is CASSRSLGGPSTRELFF. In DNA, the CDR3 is TGCGCCAGCAGCCGCTCACTAGGAGGGCCTAGCACCAGGGAGCTGTTTTTT.

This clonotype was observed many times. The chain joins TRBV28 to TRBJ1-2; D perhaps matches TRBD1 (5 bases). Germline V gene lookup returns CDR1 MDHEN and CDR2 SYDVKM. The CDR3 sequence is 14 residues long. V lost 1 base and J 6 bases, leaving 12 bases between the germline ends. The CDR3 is CASSLSPRGDGYTF. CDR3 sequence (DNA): TGTGCCAGCAGTTTATCCCCCCGGGGGGATGGCTACACCTTC.

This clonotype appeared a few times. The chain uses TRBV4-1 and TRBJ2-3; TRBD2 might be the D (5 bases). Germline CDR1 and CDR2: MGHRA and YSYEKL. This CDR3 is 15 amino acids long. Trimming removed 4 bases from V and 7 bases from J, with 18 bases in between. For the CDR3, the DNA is TGCGCCAGCAGCCCAGAAGCGGACCCACGGAATACGCAGTATTTT. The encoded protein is CASSPEADPRNTQYF.

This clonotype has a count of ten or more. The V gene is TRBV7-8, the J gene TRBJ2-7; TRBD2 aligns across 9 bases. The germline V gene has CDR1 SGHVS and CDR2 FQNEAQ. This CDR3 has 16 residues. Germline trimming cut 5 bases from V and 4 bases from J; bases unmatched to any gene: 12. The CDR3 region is CASSPSTAGGRYEQYF. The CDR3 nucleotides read TGTGCCAGCAGCCCAAGCACAGCGGGAGGACGTTACGAGCAGTACTTC. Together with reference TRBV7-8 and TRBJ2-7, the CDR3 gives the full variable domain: GAGVSQSPRYKVAKRGQDVALRCDPISGHVSLFWYQQALGQGPEFLTYFQNEAQLDKSGLPSDRFFAERPEGSVSTLKIQRTQQEDSAVYLCASSPSTAGGRYEQYFGPGTRLTVT.

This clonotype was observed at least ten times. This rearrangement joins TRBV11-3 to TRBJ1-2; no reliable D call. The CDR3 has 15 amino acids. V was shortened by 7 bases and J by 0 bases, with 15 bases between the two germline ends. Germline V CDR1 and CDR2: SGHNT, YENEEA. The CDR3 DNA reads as TGTGCCAGCAAGCCAAGGAAAGGGACTAACTATGGCTACACCTTC. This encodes CASKPRKGTNYGYTF. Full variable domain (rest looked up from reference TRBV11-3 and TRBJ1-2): EAGVVQSPRYKIIEKKQPVAFWCNPISGHNTLYWYLQNLGQGPELLIRYENEEAVDDSQLPKDRFSAERLKGVDSTLKIQPAELGDSAVYLCASKPRKGTNYGYTFGSGTRLTVV.

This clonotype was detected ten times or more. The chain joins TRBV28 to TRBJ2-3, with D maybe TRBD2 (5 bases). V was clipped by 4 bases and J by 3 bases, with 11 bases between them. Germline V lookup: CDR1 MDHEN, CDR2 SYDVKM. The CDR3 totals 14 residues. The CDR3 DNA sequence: TGTGCCAGCAGTTATGAGGGAAAGACAGATACGCAGTATTTT. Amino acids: CASSYEGKTDTQYF.

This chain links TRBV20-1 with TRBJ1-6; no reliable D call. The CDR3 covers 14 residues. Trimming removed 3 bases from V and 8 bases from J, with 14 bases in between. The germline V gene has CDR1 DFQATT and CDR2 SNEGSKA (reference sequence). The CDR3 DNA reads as TGCAGTGCTAGGGTGCGAGGGTCCTATTCACCCCTCCACTTT. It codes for CSARVRGSYSPLHF.

CDR3: CAISVDRGNQPQHF. The CDR3 DNA reads as TGTGCCATCAGTGTGGACAGGGGAAATCAGCCCCAGCATTTT. The chain combines TRBV10-3 with TRBJ1-5, with 9 bases matching TRBD1. Germline V gives CDR1 ENHRY, CDR2 SYGVKD. The V segment lost 4 bases and the J segment 4 bases; nucleotides outside the gene matches: 2. The CDR3 totals 14 residues.

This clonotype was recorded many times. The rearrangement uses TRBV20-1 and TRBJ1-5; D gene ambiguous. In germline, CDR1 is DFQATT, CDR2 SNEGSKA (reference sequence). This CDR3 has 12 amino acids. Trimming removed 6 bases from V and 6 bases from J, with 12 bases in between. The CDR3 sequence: CSADPGGQPQHF. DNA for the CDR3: TGCAGTGCCGACCCGGGAGGTCAGCCCCAGCATTTT.

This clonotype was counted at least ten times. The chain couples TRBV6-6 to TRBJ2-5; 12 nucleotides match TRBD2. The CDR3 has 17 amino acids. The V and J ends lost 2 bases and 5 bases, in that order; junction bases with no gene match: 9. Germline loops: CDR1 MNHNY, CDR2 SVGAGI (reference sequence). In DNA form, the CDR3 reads TGTGCCAGCAGTTACACCTCTAGCGGGAGGGATGGGGAGACCCAGTACTTC. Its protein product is CASSYTSSGRDGETQYF.